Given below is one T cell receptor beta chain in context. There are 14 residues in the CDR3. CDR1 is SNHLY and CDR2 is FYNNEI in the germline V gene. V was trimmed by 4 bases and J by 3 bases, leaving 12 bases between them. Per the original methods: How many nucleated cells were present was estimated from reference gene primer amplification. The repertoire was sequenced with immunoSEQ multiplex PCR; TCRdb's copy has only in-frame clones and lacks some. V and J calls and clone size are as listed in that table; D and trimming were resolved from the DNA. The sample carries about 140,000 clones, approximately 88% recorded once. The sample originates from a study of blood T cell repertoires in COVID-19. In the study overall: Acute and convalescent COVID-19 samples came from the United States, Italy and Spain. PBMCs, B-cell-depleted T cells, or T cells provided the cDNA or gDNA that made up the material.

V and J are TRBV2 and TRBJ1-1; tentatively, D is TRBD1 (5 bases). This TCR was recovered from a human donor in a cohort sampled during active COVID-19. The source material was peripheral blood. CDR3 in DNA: TGTGCCAGCAGTGCGGCAGGGCGCTACACTGAAGCTTTCTTT. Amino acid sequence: CASSAAGRYTEAFF.